This TCR beta chain was profiled in a study of T-cell reconstitution after alpha-beta-depleted transplantation in children. This CDR3 is 13 amino acids long. With 8 bases removed from V and 3 bases from J, the gap between germline ends came to 13 bases. Germline CDR1 reads SEHNR; CDR2 reads FQNEAQ (reference sequence). This clonotype turned up a few times. Construction of the TCRbeta library involved unique molecular identifiers. TCRdb reprocessed the PCR reads with MiXCR, giving one entry per CDR3 protein. In the table there are roughly 350,000 distinct CDR3 sequences, around 10% of which are singletons.

The input for sequencing was PBMCs from the stem cell graft donor, taken from the stem cell graft. The receptor was derived from a human donor who donated a stem cell graft to a child with acute lymphoblastic leukemia. This chain uses TRBV7-9 with TRBJ2-5; possible D gene TRBD1, 6 bases. CDR3 loop: CASSLSGEETQYF. The CDR3 DNA sequence: TGTGCCAGCTCCTTGTCAGGGGAAGAGACCCAGTACTTC.